A selection of T cell receptor beta chains follows, all from one sample in a study of shared T cell receptors in the human thymus. This table comes from immunoSEQ multiplex PCR, and its TCRdb copy is limited to in-frame clones, with some not included. The repertoire holds hundreds of thousands of clones, with 80% to 90% as singletons. The sample also formed part of further work on human thymus T cells.

The sequencing sample was made of thymocytes. The receptors stem from a boy in the first two years of life with a congenital heart defect. The CDR3 runs from the conserved cysteine through the conserved F or W. A D gene is named only where the DNA matches it firmly. A row's size may be missing; if present it is once, few, many or a size class.

size: -; J: TRBJ1-3; D: TRBD1; V: TRBV2; CDR3: CASIRAGTASGNTIYF; DNA: TGTGCCAGCATCAGGGCCGGGACAGCCTCTGGAAACACCATATATTTT
size: -; J: TRBJ2-7; D: -; V: TRBV29-1; CDR3: CSVEVNRAYEQYF; DNA: TGCAGCGTTGAAGTTAACAGGGCCTACGAGCAGTACTTC
size: -; J: TRBJ1-2; D: -; V: TRBV7-9; CDR3: CASSLRGYGYTF; DNA: TGTGCCAGCAGCCTTAGGGGATATGGCTACACCTTC
size: -; J: TRBJ2-2; D: TRBD1; V: TRBV28; CDR3: CASSFPAFGQGAGELFF; DNA: TGTGCCAGCAGTTTCCCGGCTTTTGGACAGGGGGCCGGGGAGCTGTTTTTT
size: once; J: TRBJ2-7; D: -; V: TRBV6-5; CDR3: CASSYTGTRGSYEQYF; DNA: TGTGCCAGCAGTTACACTGGGACACGGGGATCTTACGAGCAGTACTTC
size: -; J: TRBJ1-5; D: TRBD1; V: TRBV5-6; CDR3: CASSLRGSGGNQPQHF; DNA: TGTGCCAGCAGCTTGCGAGGTTCAGGGGGAAATCAGCCCCAGCATTTT
size: -; J: TRBJ2-1; D: -; V: TRBV28; CDR3: CAGKGEGRNEQFF; DNA: TGTGCCGGAAAGGGGGAGGGCCGAAATGAGCAGTTCTTC
size: -; J: TRBJ1-2; D: -; V: TRBV6-5; CDR3: CASIPSEYAGYGYTF; DNA: TGTGCCAGCATCCCGTCGGAGTATGCGGGGTATGGCTACACCTTC
size: -; J: TRBJ1-5; D: -; V: TRBV2; CDR3: CASRPGDTSNQPQHF; DNA: TGTGCCAGCAGGCCAGGGGATACTAGCAATCAGCCCCAGCATTTT
size: -; J: TRBJ2-5; D: TRBD1; V: TRBV6-5; CDR3: CASRGQVEETQYF; DNA: TGTGCCAGCAGGGGACAGGTTGAAGAGACCCAGTACTTC
size: -; J: TRBJ1-3; D: TRBD1; V: TRBV28; CDR3: CASSFQGALSGNTIYF; DNA: TGTGCCAGCAGTTTTCAGGGGGCGCTGTCTGGAAACACCATATATTTT
size: -; J: TRBJ2-7; D: -; V: TRBV15; CDR3: CATSRGWQFSYEQYF; DNA: TGTGCCACCAGCAGAGGGTGGCAGTTTTCCTACGAGCAGTACTTC
size: -; J: TRBJ1-4; D: -; V: TRBV29-1; CDR3: CSVEGQGKKLFF; DNA: TGCAGCGTTGAAGGGCAGGGCAAAAAACTGTTTTTT
size: once; J: TRBJ2-1; D: TRBD1; V: TRBV6-5; CDR3: CASTPGQGPGEQFF; DNA: TGTGCCAGCACCCCGGGACAGGGCCCGGGGGAGCAGTTCTTC
size: -; J: TRBJ1-5; D: TRBD1; V: TRBV11-2; CDR3: CASSPLGGQGKQPQHF; DNA: TGTGCCAGCAGCCCCCTCGGGGGACAGGGGAAACAGCCCCAGCATTTT
size: -; J: TRBJ1-1; D: TRBD1; V: TRBV27; CDR3: CASSTIEGQGGTEAFF; DNA: TGTGCCAGCAGTACGATAGAAGGACAGGGGGGGACTGAAGCTTTCTTT
size: -; J: TRBJ2-7; D: TRBD2; V: TRBV16; CDR3: CASSLHRTSGRVTHEQYF; DNA: TGTGCCAGCAGCCTCCATAGGACTAGCGGGAGGGTCACCCACGAGCAGTACTTC
size: -; J: TRBJ2-2; D: -; V: TRBV4-1; CDR3: CASSQEKGPDTGELFF; DNA: TGCGCCAGCAGCCAAGAAAAGGGGCCGGACACCGGGGAGCTGTTTTTT